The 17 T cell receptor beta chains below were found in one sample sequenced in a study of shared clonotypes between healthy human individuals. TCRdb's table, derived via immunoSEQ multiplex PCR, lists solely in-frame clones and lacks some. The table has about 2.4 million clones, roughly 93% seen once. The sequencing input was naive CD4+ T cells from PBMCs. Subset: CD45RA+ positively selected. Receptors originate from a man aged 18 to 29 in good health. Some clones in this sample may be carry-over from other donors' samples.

In nucleotides, the CDR3 is TGTGCCAGCAGTTACGGAGGGGGATGGAGGGAGACCCAGTACTTC. This encodes CASSYGGGWRETQYF. V usage is TRBV6-6 and J usage is TRBJ2-5, with D possibly being TRBD1 or TRBD2 (6 bases each). CDR3 length equals 15 residues. V was pared by 2 bases and J by 5 bases, with 15 bases between. Germline V gene data show CDR1 as MNHNY and CDR2 as SVGAGI (reference sequence).

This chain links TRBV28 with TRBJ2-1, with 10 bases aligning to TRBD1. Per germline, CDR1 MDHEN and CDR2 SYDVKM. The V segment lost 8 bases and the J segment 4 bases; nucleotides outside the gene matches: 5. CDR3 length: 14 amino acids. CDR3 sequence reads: CASQRDRGYNEQFF. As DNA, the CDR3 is TGTGCCAGCCAGAGGGACAGGGGTTACAATGAGCAGTTCTTC.

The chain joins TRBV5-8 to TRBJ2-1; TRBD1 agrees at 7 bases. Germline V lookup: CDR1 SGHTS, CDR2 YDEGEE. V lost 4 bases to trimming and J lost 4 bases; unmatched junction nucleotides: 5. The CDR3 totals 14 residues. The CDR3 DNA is TGTGCCAGCAGCCGGGGACAGCAATACAATGAGCAGTTCTTC. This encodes CASSRGQQYNEQFF.

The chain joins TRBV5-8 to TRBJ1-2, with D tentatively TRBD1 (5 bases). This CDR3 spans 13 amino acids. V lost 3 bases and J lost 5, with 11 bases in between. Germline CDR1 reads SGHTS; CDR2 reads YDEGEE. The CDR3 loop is CASSSGVGYGYTF. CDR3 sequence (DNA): TGTGCCAGCAGCTCGGGGGTTGGTTATGGCTACACCTTC.

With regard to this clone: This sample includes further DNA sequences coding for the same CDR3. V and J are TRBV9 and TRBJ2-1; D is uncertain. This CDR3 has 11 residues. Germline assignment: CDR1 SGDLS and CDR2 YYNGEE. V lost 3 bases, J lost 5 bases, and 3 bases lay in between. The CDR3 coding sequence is TGTGCCAGCAGCGCTGACAATGAGCAGTTCTTC. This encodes CASSADNEQFF. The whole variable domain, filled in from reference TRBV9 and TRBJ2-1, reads DSGVTQTPKHLITATGQRVTLRCSPRSGDLSVYWYQQSLDQGLQFLIQYYNGEERAKGNILERFSAQQFPDLHSELNLSSLELGDSALYFCASSADNEQFFGPGTRLTVL.

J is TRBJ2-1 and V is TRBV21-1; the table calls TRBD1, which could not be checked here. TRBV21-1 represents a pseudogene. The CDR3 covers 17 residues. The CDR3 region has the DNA TGTGCCAGCCCTCCTAAGGCCAGGCGCATCTCCTACAATGAGCAGTTCTTC. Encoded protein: CASPPKARRISYNEQFF.

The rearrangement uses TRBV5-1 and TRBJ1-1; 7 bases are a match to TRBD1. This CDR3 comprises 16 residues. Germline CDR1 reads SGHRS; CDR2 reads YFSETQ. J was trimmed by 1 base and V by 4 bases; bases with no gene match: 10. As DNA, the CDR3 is TGCGCCAGCAGCGGGGGACAGACGCTTGGGAACACTGAAGCTTTCTTT. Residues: CASSGGQTLGNTEAFF.

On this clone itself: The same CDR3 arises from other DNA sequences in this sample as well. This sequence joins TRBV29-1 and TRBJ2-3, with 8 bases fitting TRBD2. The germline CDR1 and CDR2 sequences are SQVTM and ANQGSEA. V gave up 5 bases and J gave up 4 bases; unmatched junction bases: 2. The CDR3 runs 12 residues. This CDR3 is CSVSGGPDTQYF. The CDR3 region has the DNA TGCAGCGTTAGCGGGGGTCCAGATACGCAGTATTTT.

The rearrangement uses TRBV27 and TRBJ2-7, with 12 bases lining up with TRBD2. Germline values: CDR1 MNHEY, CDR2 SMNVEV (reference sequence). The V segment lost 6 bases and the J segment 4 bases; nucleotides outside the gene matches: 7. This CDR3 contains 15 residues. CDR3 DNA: TGTGCCAGCAGCAGACTAGCGGGGGAACCGTACGAGCAGTACTTC. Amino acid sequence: CASSRLAGEPYEQYF.

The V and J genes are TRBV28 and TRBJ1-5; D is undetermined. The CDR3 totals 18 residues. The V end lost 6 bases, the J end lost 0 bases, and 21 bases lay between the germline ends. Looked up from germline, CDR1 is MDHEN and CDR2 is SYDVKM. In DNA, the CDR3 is TGTGCCAGCAGCCCTATTTACGGAACAACCCCTAGCAATCAGCCCCAGCATTTT. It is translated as CASSPIYGTTPSNQPQHF.

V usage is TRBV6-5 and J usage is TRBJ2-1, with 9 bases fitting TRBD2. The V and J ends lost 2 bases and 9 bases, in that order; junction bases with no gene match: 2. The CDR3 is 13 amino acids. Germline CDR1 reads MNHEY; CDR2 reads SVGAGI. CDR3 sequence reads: CASSYGTSLEQFF. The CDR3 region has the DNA TGTGCCAGCAGTTACGGGACTAGCCTTGAGCAGTTCTTC.

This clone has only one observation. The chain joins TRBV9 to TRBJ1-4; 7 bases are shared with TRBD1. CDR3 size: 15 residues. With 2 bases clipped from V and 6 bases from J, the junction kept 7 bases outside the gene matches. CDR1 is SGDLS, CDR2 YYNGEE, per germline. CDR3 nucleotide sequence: TGTGCCAGCAGCGTTGAGGGACAGCCAGATGAAAAACTGTTTTTT. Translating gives CASSVEGQPDEKLFF.

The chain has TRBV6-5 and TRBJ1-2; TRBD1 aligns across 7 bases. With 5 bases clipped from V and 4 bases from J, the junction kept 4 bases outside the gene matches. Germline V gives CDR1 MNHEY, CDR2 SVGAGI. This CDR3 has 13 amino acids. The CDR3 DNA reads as TGTGCCAGCAGTGAGGAGGGGGCCTATGGCTACACCTTC. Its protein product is CASSEEGAYGYTF.

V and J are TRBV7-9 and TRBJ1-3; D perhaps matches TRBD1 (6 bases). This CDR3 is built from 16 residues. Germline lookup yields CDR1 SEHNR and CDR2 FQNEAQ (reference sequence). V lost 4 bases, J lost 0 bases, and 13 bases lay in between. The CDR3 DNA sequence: TGTGCCAGCAGCTACAACAGGGATATCTCTGGAAACACCATATATTTT. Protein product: CASSYNRDISGNTIYF.

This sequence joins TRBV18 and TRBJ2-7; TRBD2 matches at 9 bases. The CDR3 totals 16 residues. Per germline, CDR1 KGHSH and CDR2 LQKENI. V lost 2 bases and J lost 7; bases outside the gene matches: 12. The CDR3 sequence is CASSPAGGGRAREQYF. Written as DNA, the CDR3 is TGTGCCAGCTCACCAGCTGGTGGCGGGAGGGCGCGAGAGCAGTACTTC.

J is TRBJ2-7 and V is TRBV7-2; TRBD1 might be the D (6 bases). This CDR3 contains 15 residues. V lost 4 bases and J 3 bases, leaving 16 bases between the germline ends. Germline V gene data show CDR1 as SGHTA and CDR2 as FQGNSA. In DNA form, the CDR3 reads TGTGCCAGCAGCTCTCCGGGACACTCTAACTACGAGCAGTACTTC. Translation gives CASSSPGHSNYEQYF.

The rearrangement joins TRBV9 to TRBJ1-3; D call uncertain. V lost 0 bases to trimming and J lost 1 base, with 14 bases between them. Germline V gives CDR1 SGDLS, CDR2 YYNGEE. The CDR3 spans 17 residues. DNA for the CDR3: TGTGCCAGCAGCGTAGATGGCAGACCGAAGTCTGGAAACACCATATATTTT. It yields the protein CASSVDGRPKSGNTIYF.